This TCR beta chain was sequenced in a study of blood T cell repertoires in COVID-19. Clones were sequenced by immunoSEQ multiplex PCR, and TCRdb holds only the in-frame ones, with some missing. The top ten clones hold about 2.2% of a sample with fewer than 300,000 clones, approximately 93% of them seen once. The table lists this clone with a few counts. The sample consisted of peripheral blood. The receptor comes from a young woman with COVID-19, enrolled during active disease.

The CDR3 here is CASSLEGRDGTDTQYF. As DNA, the CDR3 is TGCGCCAGCAGCTTGGAGGGGCGGGATGGGACAGATACGCAGTATTTT. This chain joins TRBV5-1 and TRBJ2-3; D possibly corresponds to TRBD2 (6 bases). Germline CDR1 reads SGHRS; CDR2 reads YFSETQ. V dropped 0 bases and J dropped 3 bases, with 14 bases sitting between them. There are 16 residues in the CDR3.